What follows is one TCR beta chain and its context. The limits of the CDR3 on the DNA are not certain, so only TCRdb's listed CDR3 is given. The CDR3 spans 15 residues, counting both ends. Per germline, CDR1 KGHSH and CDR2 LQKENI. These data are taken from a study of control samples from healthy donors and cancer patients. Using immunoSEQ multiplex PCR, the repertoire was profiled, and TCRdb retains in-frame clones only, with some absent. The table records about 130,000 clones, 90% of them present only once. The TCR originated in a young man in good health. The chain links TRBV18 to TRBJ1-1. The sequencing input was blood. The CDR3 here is CASSRLSGPGTEAFF.